This is a list of T cell receptor beta chains from one sample in a study of T cell repertoires in cytomegalovirus infection. The antigens of these receptors remain unknown. TCRdb ran MiXCR on the reads and lists one entry per CDR3 protein. The table lists 45,000 to 65,000 distinct CDR3 sequences, about 20% of them singletons. The sequences come from CD8+ T cells from cultured PBMCs, collected from culture after CMV antigen stimulation. The receptors derive from a human donor in good health (CMV status not recorded). Some clones in this sample may be carry-over from other donors' samples. Both conserved end residues are part of each CDR3. Each record gives: J gene, clone size, D gene, V gene, CDR3 DNA, CDR3 protein. A D gene is named only where the DNA matches it firmly. A row's size may be missing; if present it is once, few, many or a size class.

J: TRBJ1-1
size: few
D: TRBD1
V: TRBV10-3
DNA: TGTGCCATCAGTGAAGGGCAGGGGGCGCGACGTACTGAAGCTTTCTTT
CDR3: CAISEGQGARRTEAFF

J: TRBJ2-6
size: few
D: .
V: TRBV7-6
DNA: TGTGCCAGCACCAACTCTGGGGCCAACGTCCTGACTTTC
CDR3: CASTNSGANVLTF

J: TRBJ2-1
size: .
D: .
V: TRBV7-6
DNA: TGTGCCAGCAGCCCAGGCTCCTACAATGAGCAGTTCTTC
CDR3: CASSPGSYNEQFF

J: TRBJ1-1
size: .
D: .
V: TRBV12-3/TRBV12-4
DNA: TGTGCCAGCAGTCCAATGATGGGTGGAACTGAAGCTTTCTTT
CDR3: CASSPMMGGTEAFF

J: TRBJ1-5
size: few
D: .
V: TRBV27
DNA: TGTGCCAGCAGTCCCCGTGGGCAGGGAATCGAACCCCAGCATTTT
CDR3: CASSPRGQGIEPQHF

J: TRBJ1-2
size: .
D: .
V: TRBV7-3
DNA: TGTGCCAGCAGCTTAGAGGCAGGGTTTGGCTACACCTTC
CDR3: CASSLEAGFGYTF

J: TRBJ1-4
size: few
D: .
V: TRBV7-2
DNA: TGTGCCAGCAGCTTCTCCCGGGGGTCAACTAATGAAAAACTGTTTTTT
CDR3: CASSFSRGSTNEKLFF

J: TRBJ2-1
size: few
D: TRBD2
V: TRBV6-5
DNA: TGTGCCAGCAGTTTCGCAGGGCGGGGGGAGAAGGAGTATGAGCAGTTCTTC
CDR3: CASSFAGRGEKEYEQFF

J: TRBJ1-1
size: many
D: .
V: TRBV7-9
DNA: TGTGCCAGCAGCTTAGCTAGTTCCCCTCCAGGTCTGGGGGGCCGGAACACTGAAGCTTTCTTT
CDR3: CASSLASSPPGLGGRNTEAFF

J: TRBJ2-5
size: many
D: .
V: TRBV7-2
DNA: TGTGCCAGCAGCCAATGGGTAGGACTCCAAGAGACCCAGTACTTC
CDR3: CASSQWVGLQETQYF

J: TRBJ2-7
size: few
D: TRBD1
V: TRBV14
DNA: TGTGCCAGCAGCCTGACAGGGTTTCACGAGCAGTACTTC
CDR3: CASSLTGFHEQYF

J: TRBJ1-6
size: .
D: .
V: TRBV28
DNA: TGTGCCAGCAGTTTCGGCAGCTCCTATAATTCACCCCTCCACTTT
CDR3: CASSFGSSYNSPLHF

J: TRBJ2-1
size: few
D: .
V: TRBV7-9
DNA: TGTGCCAGCAGCTTCCACGTAGAGGACAATGAGCAGTTCTTC
CDR3: CASSFHVEDNEQFF

J: TRBJ2-7
size: .
D: TRBD2
V: TRBV7-2
DNA: TGTGCCAGCAGCTTCGTCCCAGCGGGGGGCTACGAGCAGTACTTC
CDR3: CASSFVPAGGYEQYF

J: TRBJ2-3
size: .
D: TRBD2
V: TRBV7-2
DNA: TGTGCCAGCAGCTTGATTATCGGGGGGGACGCAGATACGCAGTATTTT
CDR3: CASSLIIGGDADTQYF

J: TRBJ2-1
size: .
D: .
V: TRBV12-3/TRBV12-4
DNA: TGTGCCAGCAGTTCCACCGGGGCGGGGTCGTACAATGAGCAGTTCTTC
CDR3: CASSSTGAGSYNEQFF

J: TRBJ1-4
size: .
D: TRBD1
V: TRBV7-8
DNA: TGTGCCAGCAAGGACAGGGCGGATGAAAAACTGTTTTTT
CDR3: CASKDRADEKLFF